This T cell receptor beta chain appears in the sequencing data of a study of identical twins. TCRdb reanalysed the 5' RACE reads using MiXCR and keeps one entry per CDR3 protein. The table lists roughly 1,500,000 distinct CDR3 sequences, more than 30% of them singletons. Each donor (without exception) was a healthy Caucasian. Worth noting for this clonotype: Antigen unknown.

This CDR3 contains 17 residues. Trimming removed 1 base from V and 1 base from J; junction bases left unmatched: 6. Germline V gene lookup returns CDR1 LGHNA and CDR2 YNFKEQ. The study, taken as a whole, reports: Within beta out-of-frame sequences, the excess sharing observed between twins was weaker. Invariant MAIT and iNKT cells are populations that could partly confound zero-insertion analyses. The more abundant beta clonotypes in cord blood had fewer insertions, and memory repertoires did not show this.

The V and J genes are TRBV4-2 and TRBJ2-1; TRBD2 matches at 8 bases. The sample taken for sequencing was cord blood. The clonotype comes from a newborn girl in good health. CDR3 DNA: TGTGCCAGCAGCCAAGGATCCGCTAGCGGGTCCTACAATGAGCAGTTCTTC. The encoded protein is CASSQGSASGSYNEQFF.